These 22 T cell receptor beta chains originate from one sample sequenced in a study of shared clonotypes between healthy human individuals. The table came from immunoSEQ multiplex PCR; TCRdb's copy has only in-frame clones and leaves some out. The sample lists 2 million to 2.5 million clones; around 90% were seen once. Sequencing used naive CD4+ T cells from PBMCs. Subset: CD45RA+ positively selected. Every receptor here comes from a man aged 18 to 30 in good health. Some clones in this sample may be carry-over from other donors' samples.

This clone showed up just a few times. The rearrangement uses TRBV29-1 and TRBJ1-4, with D hard to call. This CDR3 is 11 amino acids long. Germline V gene data show CDR1 as SQVTM and CDR2 as ANQGSEA. V was clipped by 7 bases and J by 8 bases, with 11 bases between them. CDR3 bases: TGCAGCGCCGGAGATAGGGAAAAACTGTTTTTT. This codes for CSAGDREKLFF.

The rearrangement joins TRBV5-1 to TRBJ1-1; D is possibly TRBD1 (6 bases). The CDR3 contains 14 residues. The germline CDR1 and CDR2 sequences are SGHRS and YFSETQ. V was shortened by 4 bases and J by 5 bases, with 15 bases between the two germline ends. The CDR3 nucleotides are TGCGCCAGCAGCACTGAACAGGGCAGAACTGAAGCTTTCTTT. Amino acid sequence: CASSTEQGRTEAFF.

The rearrangement links TRBV5-1 to TRBJ1-2; the D gene is possibly TRBD1 (6 bases). The V gene lost 4 bases and the J gene lost 4 bases, with 17 bases spanning the gap. In germline, CDR1 is SGHRS, CDR2 YFSETQ. This CDR3 spans 15 amino acids. CDR3 DNA: TGCGCCAGCAGCCAAGGGGGGACGGAAGTCTATGGCTACACCTTC. It codes for CASSQGGTEVYGYTF.

CDR3 protein: CASRQYTGTSGRSYYEQYF. The CDR3 DNA reads as TGTGCCAGCCGACAATACACCGGGACTAGCGGGAGGAGCTACTACGAGCAGTACTTC. The J gene is TRBJ2-7, the V gene TRBV21-1; TRBD2 is taken as the D call from the table, unchecked against the DNA. TRBV21-1 is labeled a pseudogene. This CDR3 spans 19 amino acids.

The V and J genes are TRBV5-5 and TRBJ2-4, with a tentative D call TRBD1 (5 bases). Trimming cost V 4 bases and J 0 bases, with 8 bases left between them. This CDR3 comprises 14 residues. Per germline, CDR1 SGHKS and CDR2 YYEKEE (reference sequence). CDR3 coding DNA: TGTGCCAGCAGCCGACAGTTAGCCAAAAACATTCAGTACTTC. This sequence encodes CASSRQLAKNIQYF. The full variable domain, with the rest looked up from reference TRBV5-5 and TRBJ2-4, is DAGVTQSPTHLIKTRGQQVTLRCSPISGHKSVSWYQQVLGQGPQFIFQYYEKEERGRGNFPDRFSARQFPNYSSELNVNALLLGDSALYLCASSRQLAKNIQYFGAGTRLSVL.

The chain combines TRBV29-1 with TRBJ1-3; no clear D. The V gene lost 4 bases and the J gene lost 2 bases, with 12 bases spanning the gap. This CDR3 spans 14 amino acids. Germline CDR1 is SQVTM and CDR2 is ANQGSEA. Written as DNA, the CDR3 is TGCAGCGTTGGGGGTCGGGTAGCTGGAAACACCATATATTTT. This encodes CSVGGRVAGNTIYF.

V is TRBV28 and J is TRBJ2-7; D possibly corresponds to TRBD1 (6 bases). From germline, CDR1 is MDHEN and CDR2 SYDVKM. The CDR3 consists of 15 residues. Trimming removed 6 bases at V and 0 bases at J, with 15 bases between. The CDR3, as DNA: TGTGCCAGCAGCCAAGGACAGTCAAGCTCCTACGAGCAGTACTTC. Protein sequence: CASSQGQSSSYEQYF.

The chain employs TRBV11-2 and TRBJ2-5; D is unclear. This CDR3 contains 16 residues. Germline assignment: CDR1 SGHAT and CDR2 FQNNGV. The germline V and J ends were trimmed by 0 bases and 4 bases, with 15 bases remaining between them. CDR3 in amino acids: CASSLDRIGRLETQYF. Written as DNA, the CDR3 is TGTGCCAGCAGCTTAGATCGTATCGGCAGATTAGAGACCCAGTACTTC.

The chain joins TRBV28 to TRBJ2-7; 7 bases are shared with TRBD2. This CDR3 has 16 residues. V was pared by 3 bases and J by 0 bases, with 8 bases of the junction left unmatched. CDR1 and CDR2 from the germline V gene are MDHEN and SYDVKM. CDR3: CASSLYTSVSSYEQYF. CDR3 coding DNA: TGTGCCAGCAGTTTGTACACTAGCGTCAGCTCCTACGAGCAGTACTTC. The variable domain in full, completed from reference TRBV28 and TRBJ2-7, reads DVKVTQSSRYLVKRTGEKVFLECVQDMDHENMFWYRQDPGLGLRLIYFSYDVKMKEKGDIPEGYSVSREKKERFSLILESASTNQTSMYLCASSLYTSVSSYEQYFGPGTRLTVT.

This sequence joins TRBV12-5 and TRBJ2-5, with a possible D match to TRBD2 (5 bases). Trimming took off 6 bases at V and 2 bases at J, with 10 bases between the two ends. Germline lookup yields CDR1 LGHNT and CDR2 FRNRAP. The CDR3 runs to 13 residues. The DNA for the CDR3 is TGTGCTAGTGGGGCACCGGGGCAAGAGACCCAGTACTTC. It yields the protein CASGAPGQETQYF.

A remark on this clone: The sample has other DNA sequences that encode this CDR3 too. The CDR3 region has the DNA TGTGCCAGCAGCTTATTGGGCAGCTCCTACGAGCAGTACTTC. It specifies CASSLLGSSYEQYF. The rearrangement joins TRBV7-3 to TRBJ2-7, with D unclear. The CDR3 contains 14 residues. Trimming took off 2 bases at V and 0 bases at J, with 8 bases between the two ends. Germline CDR1 and CDR2: SGHTA and FQGTGA. Full variable domain (remainder filled in from reference TRBV7-3 and TRBJ2-7): GAGVSQTPSNKVTEKGKYVELRCDPISGHTALYWYRQSLGQGPEFLIYFQGTGAADDSGLPNDRFFAVRPEGSVSTLKIQRTERGDSAVYLCASSLLGSSYEQYFGPGTRLTVT.

This clone occurred a few times. This chain links TRBV30 with TRBJ1-4, with D unresolved. Deletions cut 7 bases from V and 8 bases from J, with 11 bases between. The CDR3 covers 11 residues. Germline CDR1 and CDR2: GTSNPN and SVGIG (reference sequence). CDR3 residues: CAFSGVEKLFF. CDR3 DNA sequence: TGTGCCTTCTCCGGGGTGGAAAAACTGTTTTTT.

This clone was recorded only once. The chain uses TRBV11-2 and TRBJ1-3; D perhaps matches TRBD1 (6 bases). Trimming cost V 1 base and J 0 bases, with 7 bases left between them. Germline V gene data show CDR1 as SGHAT and CDR2 as FQNNGV. CDR3 length: 15 amino acids. The CDR3 DNA follows: TGTGCCAGCAGCTTAGCAGGGGCCTCTGGAAACACCATATATTTT. Protein: CASSLAGASGNTIYF.

The CDR3 sequence is CASSWTSGYTDTQYF. The CDR3 DNA sequence: TGTGCCAGCAGCTGGACTAGCGGGTACACAGATACGCAGTATTTT. The chain joins TRBV11-2 to TRBJ2-3; 11 nucleotides align to TRBD2. The CDR3 length is 15 residues. J lost 2 bases, V lost 4 bases, and 2 bases had no gene match. Per germline, CDR1 SGHAT and CDR2 FQNNGV.

A few counts support this clone. The CDR3 DNA follows: TGTGCCTCGCGCGGGGATAACACTGAAGCTTTCTTT. The encoded protein is CASRGDNTEAFF. V usage is TRBV10-3 and J usage is TRBJ1-1; D unclear. There are 12 residues in the CDR3. The ends were cut back, 11 bases at V and 2 bases at J, with 12 bases in the middle. Per the germline V gene, CDR1 is ENHRY and CDR2 is SYGVKD.

CDR3 in amino acids: CASSEESVNRGYTGELFF. The CDR3 region has the DNA TGTGCCAGCAGTGAAGAGTCTGTGAACAGGGGTTATACCGGGGAGCTGTTTTTT. The rearrangement joins TRBV2 to TRBJ2-2; TRBD1 matches 7 bases. The CDR3 is 18 residues long. The germline V gene has CDR1 SNHLY and CDR2 FYNNEI. V lost 1 base and J lost 5; bases outside the gene matches: 13.

V is TRBV9 and J is TRBJ1-2; weak D call: TRBD1 (6 bases). This CDR3 is built from 21 residues. Germline V gives CDR1 SGDLS, CDR2 YYNGEE. With 4 bases removed from V and 0 bases from J, the gap between germline ends came to 31 bases. The CDR3 spells CASSHPSPREGRGVPNYGYTF. The DNA of the CDR3 is TGTGCCAGCAGCCACCCCTCTCCCAGGGAGGGCAGGGGTGTTCCTAACTATGGCTACACCTTC.

The gene calls are TRBV5-4 and TRBJ2-3, with 8 nucleotides matching TRBD2. The V segment lost 0 bases and the J segment 1 base; nucleotides outside the gene matches: 7. Germline V gene lookup returns CDR1 SGHNT and CDR2 YYREEE (reference sequence). This CDR3 has 17 residues. The CDR3 region is CASSLGFGTRGTDTQYF. CDR3 DNA sequence: TGTGCCAGCAGCTTGGGATTTGGGACTAGGGGCACAGATACGCAGTATTTT.

The CDR3 DNA reads as TGTGCCAGCAGCTTAAATCCAGAGAGGGTCACTGAAGCTTTCTTT. The encoded protein is CASSLNPERVTEAFF. The rearrangement links TRBV7-3 to TRBJ1-1; D gene unclear. Trimming cost V 1 base and J 4 bases, with 13 bases left between them. From germline, CDR1 is SGHTA and CDR2 FQGTGA. The CDR3 covers 15 residues. The variable domain in full, with the rest retrieved from reference TRBV7-3 and TRBJ1-1, is GAGVSQTPSNKVTEKGKYVELRCDPISGHTALYWYRQSLGQGPEFLIYFQGTGAADDSGLPNDRFFAVRPEGSVSTLKIQRTERGDSAVYLCASSLNPERVTEAFFGQGTRLTVV.

This clone was observed a single time. The V and J genes are TRBV28 and TRBJ2-2, with 7 bases lining up with TRBD2. V dropped 7 bases and J dropped 1; count of bases not matched to a gene: 9. CDR3 length: 16 residues. Germline V gene data show CDR1 as MDHEN and CDR2 as SYDVKM. In DNA, the CDR3 is TGTGCCAGCACTCTAGGCGGGAGAGGGAACACCGGGGAGCTGTTTTTT. Translation gives CASTLGGRGNTGELFF.

This chain uses TRBV27 with TRBJ1-2; no firm D call. This CDR3 region has 13 residues. The V gene lost 3 bases and the J gene lost 4 bases, with 9 bases spanning the gap. Germline V gene data show CDR1 as MNHEY and CDR2 as SMNVEV (reference sequence). The CDR3 bases are TGTGCCAGCAGTTTGAGGGCTGCCTATGGCTACACCTTC. It encodes CASSLRAAYGYTF.

This rearrangement joins TRBV20-1 to TRBJ1-2; D might be TRBD1 (6 bases). The length of the CDR3 is 11 residues. CDR1 is DFQATT, CDR2 SNEGSKA, per germline (reference sequence). The V gene lost 6 bases and the J gene lost 9 bases, with 14 bases spanning the gap. This CDR3 reads CSARGGYSYTF. CDR3 nucleotide sequence: TGCAGTGCCAGGGGAGGGTATAGCTACACCTTC.